The 32 T cell receptor beta chains listed next were all sequenced from one sample in a study of CD8 T cells in ankylosing spondylitis. No antigen is known for these receptors. TCRdb fed the 5' RACE reads into MiXCR, producing one record per CDR3 protein. The sample includes around 770,000 distinct CDR3 sequences, approximately 12% of them seen just once. Study-level results: Seemingly distinctive of ankylosing spondylitis blood was a TCR beta motif formed by eight highly homologous variants.

The sample comprised blood, either unsorted or a sorted T cell fraction (not recorded which). Receptor source: a male donor with ankylosing spondylitis.

This clonotype appeared many times. The chain combines TRBV6-5 with TRBJ1-3, with 9 bases identical to TRBD1. In germline, CDR1 is MNHEY, CDR2 SVGAGI. After removal of 5 bases from V and 7 bases from J, the junction contained 9 bases not matched to a gene. CDR3 size: 15 residues. This CDR3 is CASSHRGLRWNTIYF. CDR3 in DNA: TGTGCCAGCAGTCACAGGGGGCTAAGATGGAACACCATATATTTT.

This clonotype was counted a few times. The genes are TRBV28 and TRBJ2-7; D gene unclear. CDR1 is MDHEN and CDR2 is SYDVKM in the germline V gene. Trimming left V 1 base short and J 0 bases short, with 16 bases between. The CDR3 covers 17 residues. The CDR3: CASSLFLRWTSSYEQYF. The DNA of the CDR3 is TGTGCCAGCAGTTTATTTTTGCGTTGGACCTCCTCCTACGAGCAGTACTTC.

In this sample, this clonotype turned up many times. The chain joins TRBV20-1 to TRBJ2-5; D uncertain. The V end lost 6 bases, the J end lost 5 bases, and 16 bases lay between the germline ends. The CDR3 loop spans 13 amino acids. Germline assignment: CDR1 DFQATT and CDR2 SNEGSKA (reference sequence). The CDR3 sequence is CSAHYNPEETQYF. The CDR3 nucleotides read TGCAGTGCACATTATAATCCGGAGGAGACCCAGTACTTC.

A few counts support this clonotype. The chain links TRBV7-9 to TRBJ1-2; D is ambiguous. Germline CDR1 SEHNR, CDR2 FQNEAQ (reference sequence). CDR3 length equals 17 residues. The ends were cut back, 6 bases at V and 0 bases at J, with 20 bases in the middle. CDR3 sequence: CASRLGGRPVTNYGYTF. The CDR3 DNA follows: TGTGCCAGCAGACTGGGAGGCAGGCCGGTTACTAACTATGGCTACACCTTC. The whole variable domain, filled in from reference TRBV7-9 and TRBJ1-2, reads DTGVSQNPRHKITKRGQNVTFRCDPISEHNRLYWYRQTLGQGPEFLTYFQNEAQLEKSRLLSDRFSAERPKGSFSTLEIQRTEQGDSAMYLCASRLGGRPVTNYGYTFGSGTRLTVV.

This clonotype was recorded at least ten times. The chain couples TRBV29-1 to TRBJ2-7; TRBD1 matches 8 bases. This CDR3 has 12 amino acids. Losses at the gene ends were 6 bases for V and 4 bases for J; bases not matched to a gene: 5. CDR1 is SQVTM, CDR2 ANQGSEA, per germline. The CDR3 sequence: CSVIQGVYEQYF. The CDR3 nucleotides read TGCAGCGTCATACAGGGGGTGTACGAGCAGTACTTC.

In this sample, this clonotype turned up a few times. The chain has TRBV11-2 and TRBJ2-1; D unresolved. The CDR3 totals 11 residues. Germline V gene lookup returns CDR1 SGHAT and CDR2 FQNNGV. The ends were cut back, 2 bases at V and 9 bases at J, with 5 bases in the middle. CDR3 sequence reads: CASSLQVEQFF. CDR3 DNA: TGTGCCAGCAGCTTACAAGTTGAGCAGTTCTTC.

The sample holds a few counts of this clonotype. This chain joins TRBV18 and TRBJ1-1; no definite D call. The CDR3 spans 13 residues. CDR1 is KGHSH, CDR2 LQKENI, per germline. V was trimmed by 2 bases and J by 9 bases, leaving 13 bases between them. CDR3 sequence reads: CASSPGERTKAFF. The CDR3 DNA reads as TGTGCCAGCTCACCAGGGGAGAGGACCAAAGCTTTCTTT.

This clonotype has a handful of counts. The rearrangement links TRBV20-1 to TRBJ1-4, with a weak D call TRBD1 (6 bases). The CDR3 sequence is 16 residues long. Per germline, CDR1 DFQATT and CDR2 SNEGSKA (reference sequence). Between the trimmed V and J ends, which lost 0 bases and 2 bases, there was a span of 13 bases. CDR3 DNA sequence: TGCAGTGCTAGAGACCCGAAGGGGGGTACTAATGAAAAACTGTTTTTT. This encodes CSARDPKGGTNEKLFF.

This chain connects TRBV30 to TRBJ2-7; the match to TRBD2 covers 10 bases. This CDR3 has 18 amino acids. V was clipped by 5 bases and J by 5 bases; unmatched bases: 21. The V gene's germline CDR1 is GTSNPN and CDR2 SVGIG (reference sequence). CDR3 region: CAWEGTRTTSGVWNEQYF. CDR3 bases: TGTGCCTGGGAGGGGACCCGGACCACTAGCGGGGTGTGGAACGAGCAGTACTTC.

This chain uses TRBV5-1 with TRBJ2-5; 8 bases fit TRBD1. The ends lost 4 bases at V and 5 bases at J; junction bases unmatched: 7. The germline gives CDR1 SGHRS, CDR2 YFSETQ. The CDR3 contains 14 residues. CDR3: CASSGGQALETQYF. CDR3 coding DNA: TGCGCCAGCAGCGGGGGACAGGCACTGGAGACCCAGTACTTC.

This clonotype was counted a few times. The J gene is TRBJ1-6, the V gene TRBV12-3 or TRBV12-4, with 9 bases fitting TRBD1. J lost 9 bases, V lost 8 bases, and 8 bases had no gene match. This CDR3 contains 14 residues. The CDR3 sequence: CASHRGQGTSPLHF. The CDR3 region has the DNA TGTGCCAGCCATCGGGGACAGGGCACTTCACCCCTCCACTTT.

This chain connects TRBV6-5 to TRBJ2-5, with 7 bases that match TRBD1. With 5 bases clipped from V and 5 bases from J, the junction kept 5 bases outside the gene matches. There are 13 residues in the CDR3. Looked up from germline, CDR1 is MNHEY and CDR2 is SVGAGI. The CDR3 DNA is TGTGCCAGCAGTACTACAGGGGTGGAGACCCAGTACTTC. Protein sequence: CASSTTGVETQYF.

This clonotype was counted between two and nine times. The chain employs TRBV7-9 and TRBJ1-2; possible D gene TRBD1, 5 bases. Trimming shortened V by 5 bases and J by 4 bases, and 20 bases separated the two germline ends. This CDR3 has 16 residues. The germline V gene encodes CDR1 SEHNR and CDR2 FQNEAQ (reference sequence). The CDR3 reads CASSPKGAATSYGYTF. CDR3 in DNA: TGTGCCAGCAGCCCTAAAGGGGCAGCAACATCCTATGGCTACACCTTC.

V usage is TRBV19 and J usage is TRBJ2-6, with TRBD1 matching 7 bases. Per germline, CDR1 LNHDA and CDR2 SQIVND (reference sequence). The CDR3 has 17 residues. The J segment lost 0 bases and the V segment lost 4 bases, leaving 6 bases of the junction unmatched. DNA of the CDR3: TGTGCCAGTAGTAACACAGGGGTCAGCTCTGGGGCCAACGTCCTGACTTTC. Its translation is CASSNTGVSSGANVLTF.

This clonotype has only a few counts. V gene TRBV6-2 or TRBV6-3 combines with J gene TRBJ2-1; D perhaps matches TRBD1 (6 bases). Trimming left V 5 bases short and J 6 bases short, with 11 bases between. The V gene's germline CDR1 is MNHEY and CDR2 SVGEGT. The CDR3 covers 13 residues. CDR3: CASSPRQANEQFF. The DNA of the CDR3 is TGTGCCAGCAGTCCAAGACAGGCCAATGAGCAGTTCTTC.

This clonotype was recorded a few times. CDR3 sequence reads: CASSQGAPYTDTQYF. The CDR3 DNA sequence: TGTGCCAGCAGCCAAGGTGCTCCATACACAGATACGCAGTATTTT. This sequence joins TRBV4-2 and TRBJ2-3; the D is unclear. Trimming stripped 1 base from V and 2 bases from J, with 10 bases between. Germline V gene data show CDR1 as LGHNA and CDR2 as YNFKEQ. This CDR3 region has 15 residues.

The V gene is TRBV20-1, the J gene TRBJ2-3; the match to TRBD2 covers 11 bases. The V segment lost 6 bases and the J segment 6 bases; nucleotides outside the gene matches: 14. This CDR3 has 16 amino acids. CDR1 and CDR2 (germline): DFQATT, SNEGSKA (reference sequence). As DNA, the CDR3 is TGCAGTGCCCCTAAAATAGCGGGAGGGCCTGCTGATACGCAGTATTTT. Translating it yields CSAPKIAGGPADTQYF.

The chain is built from TRBV20-1 and TRBJ1-4; D perhaps matches TRBD1 (5 bases). CDR1 and CDR2 (germline): DFQATT, SNEGSKA (reference sequence). The CDR3 length is 15 residues. V dropped 3 bases and J dropped 4 bases, with 15 bases sitting between them. The CDR3 DNA reads as TGCAGTGCTAGGACCCCCGGGACCCATAATGAAAAACTGTTTTTT. Amino acids: CSARTPGTHNEKLFF.

The CDR3 coding sequence is TGTGCCAGCAGTTCAGGGGTATTCTCTGGAAACACCATATATTTT. Its translation is CASSSGVFSGNTIYF. This sequence joins TRBV6-5 and TRBJ1-3; D perhaps matches TRBD1 (6 bases). V was clipped by 4 bases and J by 0 bases, with 10 bases between them. Germline lookup yields CDR1 MNHEY and CDR2 SVGAGI. This CDR3 comprises 15 residues.

The chain employs TRBV20-1 and TRBJ2-7; tentative D call: TRBD2 (6 bases). Trimming pared 1 base from V and 0 bases from J, leaving 22 bases between. Germline CDR1 DFQATT, CDR2 SNEGSKA (reference sequence). The CDR3 extends over 18 amino acids. CDR3 bases: TGCAGTGCTAGAGGAAGGGGCATAAATCGGGAGTCCTCCTACGAGCAGTACTTC. Its translation is CSARGRGINRESSYEQYF.

This clonotype was found a few times. This chain uses TRBV5-1 with TRBJ2-7, with TRBD2 identical over 10 bases. This CDR3 comprises 16 residues. CDR1 and CDR2 (germline): SGHRS, YFSETQ. The V gene end was trimmed by 4 bases and the J gene end by 3 bases; junction bases not matched to a gene: 10. The CDR3 nucleotides are TGCGCCAGCAGCCAGTCCGGGACTAGCGATGTCTACGAGCAGTACTTC. Translation: CASSQSGTSDVYEQYF.

This clonotype was observed a handful of times. The chain couples TRBV9 to TRBJ2-3, with a tentative D call TRBD2 (5 bases). V lost 0 bases and J lost 1, with 9 bases in between. The CDR3 extends over 15 amino acids. The V gene's germline CDR1 is SGDLS and CDR2 YYNGEE. The DNA for the CDR3 is TGTGCCAGCAGCGTAGCCAGCGGAGGCACAGATACGCAGTATTTT. Translated: CASSVASGGTDTQYF.

The V gene is TRBV5-1, the J gene TRBJ2-3; 11 bases line up with TRBD2. V lost 4 bases, J lost 1 base, and 5 bases stayed unmatched. This CDR3 is 16 amino acids long. Germline V gene data show CDR1 as SGHRS and CDR2 as YFSETQ. CDR3 loop: CASSLEGLAGTDTQYF. CDR3 nucleotides: TGCGCCAGCAGCCTAGAGGGACTAGCGGGCACAGATACGCAGTATTTT.

This clonotype was seen a few times. This chain joins TRBV29-1 and TRBJ1-1; D may be TRBD1 (5 bases). The CDR3 covers 13 residues. Germline lookup yields CDR1 SQVTM and CDR2 ANQGSEA. The ends were cut back, 7 bases at V and 2 bases at J, with 14 bases in the middle. The chain's CDR3 is CSAVTATNTEAFF. CDR3 bases: TGCAGCGCTGTGACAGCGACAAACACTGAAGCTTTCTTT.

At least ten counts were recorded for this clonotype. This rearrangement joins TRBV7-2 to TRBJ2-7, with D possibly being TRBD2 (6 bases). The CDR3 is 15 residues long. V was clipped by 3 bases and J by 3 bases, with 15 bases between them. The germline V gene has CDR1 SGHTA and CDR2 FQGNSA. Here the CDR3 DNA reads TGTGCCAGCAGCTTTGGGGGGTTCAGCTACTACGAGCAGTACTTC. It specifies CASSFGGFSYYEQYF. Variable domain in full (rest from reference TRBV7-2 and TRBJ2-7): GAGVSQSPSNKVTEKGKDVELRCDPISGHTALYWYRQSLGQGLEFLIYFQGNSAPDKSGLPSDRFSAERTGGSVSTLTIQRTQQEDSAVYLCASSFGGFSYYEQYFGPGTRLTVT.

The CDR3 DNA sequence: TGTGCCAGCAGCCAGACTAGGGGGCCAACTAATGAAAAACTGTTTTTT. It translates to CASSQTRGPTNEKLFF. The chain joins TRBV4-2 to TRBJ1-4; 7 nucleotides agree with TRBD1. The junction had 4 bases not matched to a gene; V was cut back by 3 bases and J by 0 bases. The CDR3 is made up of 16 amino acids. Germline assignment: CDR1 LGHNA and CDR2 YNFKEQ.

The chain employs TRBV15 and TRBJ2-5, with a tentative D call TRBD2 (5 bases). Germline-derived CDR1 and CDR2 are LNHNV and YYDKDF (reference sequence). With 3 bases removed from V and 5 bases from J, the gap between germline ends came to 7 bases. The CDR3 runs to 12 residues. CDR3 nucleotides: TGTGCCACCAGCAGCGGGATGGAGACCCAGTACTTC. This encodes CATSSGMETQYF.

The table lists this clonotype with a few counts. This chain uses TRBV20-1 with TRBJ1-2; tentative D call: TRBD1 (5 bases). Trimming stripped 2 bases from V and 8 bases from J, with 21 bases between. This CDR3 region has 15 residues. The germline V gene encodes CDR1 DFQATT and CDR2 SNEGSKA (reference sequence). The CDR3 reads CSARHLGTRASGYTF. CDR3 coding DNA: TGCAGTGCTAGACACCTGGGGACGAGGGCTTCGGGCTACACCTTC.

This clonotype was seen many times. The chain is built from TRBV5-1 and TRBJ2-7; D remains ambiguous. CDR3 size: 14 residues. V was clipped by 2 bases and J by 2 bases, with 11 bases between them. Germline V gene sequence: CDR1 SGHRS, CDR2 YFSETQ. The CDR3 sequence is CASSFTAQTYEQYF. The DNA of the CDR3 is TGCGCCAGCAGCTTCACAGCCCAAACCTACGAGCAGTACTTC.

The rearrangement links TRBV6-2 or TRBV6-3 to TRBJ2-1, with 9 nucleotides matching TRBD2. This CDR3 region has 14 residues. Per the germline V gene, CDR1 is MNHEY and CDR2 is SVGEGT. The ends lost 7 bases at V and 1 base at J; junction bases unmatched: 2. The CDR3 DNA follows: TGTGCCAGCATTCTAGCGGGGTCCTACAATGAGCAGTTCTTC. As protein: CASILAGSYNEQFF.

The chain joins TRBV24-1 to TRBJ2-1, with TRBD1 matching 7 bases. J was trimmed by 2 bases and V by 2 bases; bases with no gene match: 2. Germline-derived CDR1 and CDR2 are KGHDR and SFDVKD. CDR3 size: 15 residues. This CDR3 reads CATSDSGTAYNEQFF. For the CDR3, the DNA is TGTGCCACCAGTGATTCCGGGACAGCCTACAATGAGCAGTTCTTC.

The chain employs TRBV7-9 and TRBJ2-5; 12 bases fit TRBD2. The CDR3 covers 16 residues. CDR1 is SEHNR, CDR2 FQNEAQ, per germline (reference sequence). After removal of 3 bases from V and 4 bases from J, the junction contained 6 bases not matched to a gene. CDR3 bases: TGTGCCAGCAGCTTTCTAGCGGGAGGGGGAAGAGAGACCCAGTACTTC. Protein product: CASSFLAGGGRETQYF.